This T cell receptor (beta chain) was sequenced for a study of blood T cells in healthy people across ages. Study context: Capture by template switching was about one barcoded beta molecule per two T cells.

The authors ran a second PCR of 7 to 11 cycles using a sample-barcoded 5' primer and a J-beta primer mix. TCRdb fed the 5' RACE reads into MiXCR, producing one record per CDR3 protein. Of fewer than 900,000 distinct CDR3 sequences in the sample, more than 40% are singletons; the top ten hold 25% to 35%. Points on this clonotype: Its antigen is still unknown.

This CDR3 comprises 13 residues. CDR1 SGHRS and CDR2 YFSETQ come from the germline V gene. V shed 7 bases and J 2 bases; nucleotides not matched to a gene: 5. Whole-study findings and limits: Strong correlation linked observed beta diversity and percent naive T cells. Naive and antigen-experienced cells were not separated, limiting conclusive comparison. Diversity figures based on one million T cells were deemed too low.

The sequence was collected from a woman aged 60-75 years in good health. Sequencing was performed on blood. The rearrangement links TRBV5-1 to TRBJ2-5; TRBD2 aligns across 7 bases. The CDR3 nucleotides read TGCGCCAGCGGGCGGGAGTCTCAAGAGACCCAGTACTTC. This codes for CASGRESQETQYF.